This is a list of T cell receptor beta chains from one sample in a study of blood T cells in healthy people across ages. TCRdb reanalysed the 5' RACE reads using MiXCR and keeps one entry per CDR3 protein. The sample lists about 640,000 distinct CDR3 sequences; 58% were seen once. What was sequenced was blood. The receptor source for this set is a man between 60 and 75 years old in good health. Both conserved end residues are part of each CDR3. The D gene is left open where the match is weak. Size is omitted from some rows. Given values are once, few, many or a class for expanded clones.

clone size: NA
D gene: NA
J gene: TRBJ1-4
V gene: TRBV15
CDR3 protein: CATSRETNEKLFF
CDR3 DNA: TGTGCCACCAGCAGAGAGACTAATGAAAAACTGTTTTTT

clone size: NA
D gene: TRBD1
J gene: TRBJ2-2
V gene: TRBV9
CDR3 protein: CASSVNRGLGTGELFF
CDR3 DNA: TGTGCCAGCAGCGTGAACAGGGGGCTCGGCACCGGGGAGCTGTTTTTT

clone size: NA
D gene: NA
J gene: TRBJ2-5
V gene: TRBV12-3/TRBV12-4
CDR3 protein: CASRPDTQETQYF
CDR3 DNA: TGTGCCAGCCGGCCCGACACCCAAGAGACCCAGTACTTC

clone size: NA
D gene: NA
J gene: TRBJ1-2
V gene: TRBV20-1
CDR3 protein: CSASNSYYGYTF
CDR3 DNA: TGCAGTGCTAGTAACAGTTACTATGGCTACACCTTC

clone size: NA
D gene: TRBD1
J gene: TRBJ1-1
V gene: TRBV6-1
CDR3 protein: CASTGTGTEAFF
CDR3 DNA: TGTGCCAGCACCGGGACAGGCACTGAAGCTTTCTTT

clone size: NA
D gene: NA
J gene: TRBJ1-4
V gene: TRBV5-1
CDR3 protein: CASSDGTVEKLFF
CDR3 DNA: TGCGCCAGCAGCGATGGGACTGTTGAAAAACTGTTTTTT

clone size: NA
D gene: TRBD1
J gene: TRBJ2-6
V gene: TRBV18
CDR3 protein: CASSPGTGGAGANVLTF
CDR3 DNA: TGTGCCAGCTCACCGGGGACAGGGGGCGCTGGGGCCAACGTCCTGACTTTC

clone size: few
D gene: NA
J gene: TRBJ1-2
V gene: TRBV20-1
CDR3 protein: CSARDFELGSNYGYTF
CDR3 DNA: TGCAGTGCTAGAGATTTCGAGTTAGGATCTAACTATGGCTACACCTTC

clone size: NA
D gene: TRBD1
J gene: TRBJ2-5
V gene: TRBV5-1
CDR3 protein: CASSSDRQTQYF
CDR3 DNA: TGCGCCAGCAGCTCGGACAGGCAGACCCAGTACTTC

clone size: NA
D gene: TRBD1
J gene: TRBJ1-2
V gene: TRBV27
CDR3 protein: CASSDRQGDGYTF
CDR3 DNA: TGTGCCAGCAGTGACCGACAGGGGGATGGCTACACCTTC

clone size: NA
D gene: TRBD2
J gene: TRBJ2-7
V gene: TRBV10-2
CDR3 protein: CASSDPGLASSYEQYF
CDR3 DNA: TGCGCCAGCAGTGACCCGGGACTAGCGAGCTCCTACGAGCAGTACTTC

clone size: NA
D gene: NA
J gene: TRBJ2-6
V gene: TRBV20-1
CDR3 protein: CSASHDSWVGSGANVLTF
CDR3 DNA: TGCAGTGCTAGTCACGACAGTTGGGTGGGCTCTGGGGCCAACGTCCTGACTTTC

clone size: NA
D gene: NA
J gene: TRBJ1-6
V gene: TRBV21-1
CDR3 protein: CASSKAVGHVNSPLHF
CDR3 DNA: TGTGCCAGCAGCAAAGCCGTAGGACATGTTAATTCACCCCTCCACTTT

clone size: NA
D gene: NA
J gene: TRBJ1-5
V gene: TRBV20-1
CDR3 protein: CSASTGNQPQHF
CDR3 DNA: TGCAGTGCTAGTACAGGGAACCAGCCCCAGCATTTT

clone size: NA
D gene: TRBD2
J gene: TRBJ2-5
V gene: TRBV20-1
CDR3 protein: CSAKDPGRRNEQYF
CDR3 DNA: TGCAGTGCTAAAGACCCCGGGAGGCGCAATGAGCAGTACTTC

clone size: few
D gene: NA
J gene: TRBJ2-7
V gene: TRBV20-1
CDR3 protein: CSAEGGSYEQYF
CDR3 DNA: TGCAGTGCCGAGGGGGGGTCCTACGAGCAGTACTTC

clone size: NA
D gene: NA
J gene: TRBJ1-4
V gene: TRBV7-3
CDR3 protein: CASSLSRNNEKLFF
CDR3 DNA: TGTGCCAGCAGCTTATCTCGGAACAATGAAAAACTGTTTTTT

clone size: NA
D gene: TRBD1
J gene: TRBJ2-5
V gene: TRBV9
CDR3 protein: CASSEQGLTVGNEQYF
CDR3 DNA: TGTGCCAGCAGCGAACAGGGGTTGACGGTCGGCAATGAGCAGTACTTC

clone size: NA
D gene: TRBD1
J gene: TRBJ2-7
V gene: TRBV10-3
CDR3 protein: CAIRPRDRVGEQYF
CDR3 DNA: TGTGCCATCAGACCTCGGGACAGGGTTGGCGAGCAGTACTTC

clone size: NA
D gene: TRBD1
J gene: TRBJ1-2
V gene: TRBV5-1
CDR3 protein: CASSPEGQGYGYTF
CDR3 DNA: TGCGCCAGCAGCCCCGAGGGACAGGGCTATGGCTACACCTTC